This T cell receptor beta chain was documented in a study of blood T cell repertoires in COVID-19. As processed by the authors: The assay estimated nucleated cells by amplifying reference gene primers. Using immunoSEQ multiplex PCR, the repertoire was profiled, and TCRdb retains in-frame clones only, with some absent. The DNA was the basis for D and trimming; V, J and clone size are from that table. This table has fewer than 600,000 clones, roughly 89% appearing once. CDR1 and CDR2 from the germline V gene are SNHLY and FYNNEI. The V and J ends lost 6 bases and 4 bases respectively, with 21 bases between them. The length of the CDR3 is 16 residues. Followed over time, Seattle patients had been enrolled while infection was active.

Material: peripheral blood. The chain combines TRBV2 with TRBJ1-2; no firm D call. The sequence was obtained from a young man with COVID-19, enrolled during active disease. CDR3: CASSSSVEGTLYGYTF. The CDR3 bases are TGTGCCAGCAGCTCGTCCGTGGAGGGAACCCTCTATGGCTACACCTTC.